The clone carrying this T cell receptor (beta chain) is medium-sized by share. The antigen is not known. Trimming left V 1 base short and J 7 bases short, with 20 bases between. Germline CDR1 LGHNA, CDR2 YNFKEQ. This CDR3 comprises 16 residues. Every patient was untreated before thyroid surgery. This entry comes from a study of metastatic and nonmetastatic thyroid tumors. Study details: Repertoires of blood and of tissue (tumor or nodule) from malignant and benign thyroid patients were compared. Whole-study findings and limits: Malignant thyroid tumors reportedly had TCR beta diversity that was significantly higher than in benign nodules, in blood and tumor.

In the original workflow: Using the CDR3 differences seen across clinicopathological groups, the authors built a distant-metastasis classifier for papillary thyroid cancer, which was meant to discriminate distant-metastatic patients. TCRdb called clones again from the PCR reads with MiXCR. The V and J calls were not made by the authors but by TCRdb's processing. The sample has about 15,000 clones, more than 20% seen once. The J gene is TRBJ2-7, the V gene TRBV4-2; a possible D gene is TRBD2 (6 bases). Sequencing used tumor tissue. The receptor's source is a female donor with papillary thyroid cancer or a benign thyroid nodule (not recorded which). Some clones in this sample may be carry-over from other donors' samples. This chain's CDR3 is CASSQGAGGILEEQYF. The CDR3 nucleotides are TGTGCCAGCAGCCAAGGGGCGGGCGGGATATTGGAGGAGCAGTACTTC.